The present entry profiles one T cell receptor beta chain with its context. Original processing notes: Amplification of reference gene primers provided the estimated nucleated cell counts. TCRdb's copy holds only in-frame clones and misses some; the assay was immunoSEQ multiplex PCR. The D gene and trimming were derived from the DNA, and the V and J assignments and clone size from that table. Seen here are about 200,000 clones, approximately 86% observed once, and the top ten hold 0.95%. These data originate in a study of blood T cell repertoires in COVID-19. Study-level information: COVID-19 samples, acute and convalescent, were from the United States, Italy and Spain.

CDR3 length equals 15 residues. CDR1 is ENHRY and CDR2 is SYGVKD in the germline V gene. With 0 bases removed from V and 3 bases from J, the gap between germline ends came to 8 bases. J is TRBJ1-4 and V is TRBV10-3; tentatively, D is TRBD1 (5 bases). Sequencing input: peripheral blood. This receptor was taken from a man between 60 and 70 years old with COVID-19, enrolled during active disease. DNA for the CDR3: TGTGCCATCAGTGAGTCACGGGGGGCTAATGAAAAACTGTTTTTT. This codes for CAISESRGANEKLFF.